These 23 T cell receptor beta chains originate from one sample sequenced in a study of identifying expanded T cells in peripheral blood. TCRdb's table, derived via immunoSEQ multiplex PCR, lists solely in-frame clones and lacks some. The table lists 120,000 or so clones, 75% to 90% of them singletons. What was sequenced was blood. The receptors stem from a person aged 18 to 75 in good health.

The rearrangement links TRBV10-3 to TRBJ1-1; no clear D. Germline lookup yields CDR1 ENHRY and CDR2 SYGVKD. V was clipped by 5 bases and J by 7 bases, with 17 bases between them. CDR3 length: 14 amino acids. This CDR3 is CAISWGSGKLEAFF. CDR3 in DNA: TGTGCCATCAGTTGGGGAAGCGGTAAGCTTGAAGCTTTCTTT.

There are a few counts of this clone. The V and J genes are TRBV7-6 and TRBJ1-2; 7 nucleotides line up with TRBD1. The germline V gene has CDR1 SGHVS and CDR2 FNYEAQ. The CDR3 has 14 residues. Unmatched junction bases numbered 10, after V lost 4 bases and J lost 8 bases. The CDR3 loop is CASSSSTGQYGYTF. The CDR3 coding sequence is TGTGCCAGCAGCTCATCGACAGGGCAATACGGCTACACCTTC.

The DNA of the CDR3 is TGTGCCATCAGTGAACAGGAGTACCAAGAGACCCAGTACTTC. It yields the protein CAISEQEYQETQYF. The rearrangement joins TRBV10-3 to TRBJ2-5, with a possible D match to TRBD1 (5 bases). Trimming cost V 3 bases and J 0 bases, with 8 bases left between them. Germline values: CDR1 ENHRY, CDR2 SYGVKD. The CDR3 is 14 residues long.

V and J are TRBV19 and TRBJ1-4; D is undetermined. V was cut by 3 bases and J by 7 bases, with 15 bases left in between. The length of the CDR3 is 15 residues. The V gene's germline CDR1 is LNHDA and CDR2 SQIVND (reference sequence). The CDR3: CASSIGRLQAEKLFF. CDR3 bases: TGTGCCAGTAGTATTGGACGGCTGCAGGCTGAAAAACTGTTTTTT.

The chain joins TRBV30 to TRBJ2-5, with D possibly matching TRBD2 (6 bases). The DNA end favors TRBJ2-7, so the J call may be wrong. CDR3 length equals 11 residues. The V gene's germline CDR1 is GTSNPN and CDR2 SVGIG (reference sequence). CDR3 bases: TGTGCCTGGAGCGGAGGGGCCGAGCAGTACTTC. This sequence encodes CAWSGGAEQYF.

This rearrangement joins TRBV5-6 to TRBJ2-5; D unresolved. CDR3 length equals 15 residues. The V end lost 0 bases, the J end lost 2 bases, and 11 bases lay between the germline ends. Germline V gene lookup returns CDR1 SGHDT and CDR2 YYEEEE. In nucleotides, the CDR3 is TGTGCCAGCAGCTTGGACGATACCTTTCAAGAGACCCAGTACTTC. It codes for CASSLDDTFQETQYF. The variable domain in full, with the rest retrieved from reference TRBV5-6 and TRBJ2-5, is DAGVTQSPTHLIKTRGQQVTLRCSPKSGHDTVSWYQQALGQGPQFIFQYYEEEERQRGNFPDRFSGHQFPNYSSELNVNALLLGDSALYLCASSLDDTFQETQYFGPGTRLLVL.

The rearrangement uses TRBV19 and TRBJ1-3, with 8 bases fitting TRBD1. CDR1 is LNHDA and CDR2 is SQIVND in the germline V gene (reference sequence). The CDR3 length is 14 residues. Trimming took 7 bases from V and 5 from J; bases not matched to a gene: 7. This chain's CDR3 is CASNPDRGRNTIYF. CDR3 coding DNA: TGTGCCAGTAACCCCGACAGGGGAAGAAACACCATATATTTT.

This chain connects TRBV2 to TRBJ1-1; D unresolved. CDR1 SNHLY and CDR2 FYNNEI come from the germline V gene. V was cut by 7 bases and J by 4 bases, with 13 bases left in between. The CDR3 loop spans 13 amino acids. CDR3 sequence: CASIFVPGTEAFF. CDR3 coding DNA: TGTGCCAGCATTTTTGTCCCGGGCACTGAAGCTTTCTTT.

J is TRBJ1-1 and V is TRBV4-1; D not certain. The CDR3 consists of 13 residues. V lost 3 bases, J lost 2 bases, and 7 bases lay in between. From germline, CDR1 is MGHRA and CDR2 YSYEKL. The CDR3 loop reads CASSQEPNTEAFF. The CDR3 DNA is TGCGCCAGCAGCCAGGAACCAAACACTGAAGCTTTCTTT.

The gene calls are TRBV11-2 and TRBJ1-2, with D perhaps TRBD1 (5 bases). CDR3 length equals 15 residues. V gave up 0 bases and J gave up 9 bases, with 17 bases separating them. CDR1 and CDR2 from the germline V gene are SGHAT and FQNNGV. The CDR3 sequence is CASSLENRYPPSYTF. In DNA form, the CDR3 reads TGTGCCAGCAGCTTAGAAAACAGGTACCCCCCGAGCTACACCTTC.

The CDR3 spells CASSYEGHRYNEQFF. The CDR3 bases are TGTGCCAGCAGTTACGAGGGACACCGGTACAATGAGCAGTTCTTC. The rearrangement joins TRBV6-5 to TRBJ2-1; tentative D call: TRBD1 (6 bases). The germline V and J ends were trimmed by 2 bases and 4 bases, with 12 bases remaining between them. The CDR3 runs 15 residues. In germline, CDR1 is MNHEY, CDR2 SVGAGI.

The rearrangement uses TRBV7-8 and TRBJ1-2; D might be TRBD1 (6 bases). CDR1 is SGHVS, CDR2 FQNEAQ, per germline. V was trimmed by 1 base and J by 4 bases, leaving 19 bases between them. The CDR3 has 17 amino acids. CDR3 protein: CASSLERSLQGIYGYTF. The CDR3 DNA is TGTGCCAGCAGCTTAGAGAGGAGTCTGCAGGGGATCTATGGCTACACCTTC. Complete variable domain (other parts from reference TRBV7-8 and TRBJ1-2): GAGVSQSPRYKVAKRGQDVALRCDPISGHVSLFWYQQALGQGPEFLTYFQNEAQLDKSGLPSDRFFAERPEGSVSTLKIQRTQQEDSAVYLCASSLERSLQGIYGYTFGSGTRLTVV.

The J gene is TRBJ2-7, the V gene TRBV11-3, with TRBD2 matching over 7 bases. CDR1 is SGHNT, CDR2 YENEEA, per germline. The length of the CDR3 is 15 residues. V lost 1 base, J lost 1 base, and 4 bases stayed unmatched. The CDR3 loop reads CASSLASGTSYEQYF. Written as DNA, the CDR3 is TGTGCCAGCAGCTTAGCTAGCGGCACTTCCTACGAGCAGTACTTC.

This chain connects TRBV29-1 to TRBJ1-2; D perhaps matches TRBD1 (5 bases). CDR3 length: 16 residues. With 4 bases removed from V and 4 bases from J, the gap between germline ends came to 22 bases. CDR1 and CDR2 from the germline V gene are SQVTM and ANQGSEA. In nucleotides, the CDR3 is TGCAGCGTTGCTTGGTGGGACCGTATCCCGGCCTATGGCTACACCTTC. The encoded protein is CSVAWWDRIPAYGYTF.

The chain carries TRBV29-1 and TRBJ2-3; possibly TRBD1 for D (6 bases). Per germline, CDR1 SQVTM and CDR2 ANQGSEA. V was pared by 1 base and J by 3 bases, with 14 bases between. This CDR3 has 15 residues. The DNA of the CDR3 is TGCAGCGTTGAAGCGAGGGGGTGGAGGACAGATACGCAGTATTTT. Amino acids: CSVEARGWRTDTQYF.

The chain carries TRBV7-2 and TRBJ1-4, with D maybe TRBD1 (5 bases). CDR3 length: 14 amino acids. The V and J ends lost 3 bases and 7 bases respectively, with 12 bases between them. Germline V CDR1 and CDR2: SGHTA, FQGNSA. The CDR3 DNA reads as TGTGCCAGCAGCTTCTCAGGGTTGAGTGAAAAACTGTTTTTT. Translating it yields CASSFSGLSEKLFF.

The chain joins TRBV19 to TRBJ2-5, with D possibly matching TRBD2 (8 bases). The ends were cut back, 6 bases at V and 3 bases at J, with 35 bases in the middle. The germline CDR1 and CDR2 sequences are LNHDA and SQIVND (reference sequence). The CDR3 is 21 residues long. CDR3 sequence (DNA): TGTGCCAGTAGCCGAATGATACTCTATGAGATGACAGGGCGGGGGGAAGAGACCCAGTACTTC. Amino acids: CASSRMILYEMTGRGEETQYF.

This chain connects TRBV30 to TRBJ1-1; D gene uncertain. The germline gives CDR1 GTSNPN, CDR2 SVGIG (reference sequence). The V and J ends lost 4 bases and 1 base respectively, with 10 bases between them. The CDR3 sequence is 13 residues long. The CDR3 protein is CAWTVSRNTEAFF. CDR3 bases: TGTGCCTGGACCGTCTCTCGGAACACTGAAGCTTTCTTT.

The V call is TRBV7-9, the J call TRBJ1-6, with TRBD1 matching 7 bases. The CDR3 is 15 amino acids. CDR1 is SEHNR, CDR2 FQNEAQ, per germline (reference sequence). Trimming cost V 5 bases and J 5 bases; bases outside gene matches: 6. CDR3 in amino acids: CASSATGTDNSPLHF. CDR3 sequence (DNA): TGTGCCAGCAGCGCGACCGGGACAGATAATTCACCCCTCCACTTT.

The chain uses TRBV27 and TRBJ1-2, with 7 bases that match TRBD1. Germline V lookup: CDR1 MNHEY, CDR2 SMNVEV (reference sequence). Trimming removed 6 bases from V and 4 bases from J; junction bases left unmatched: 14. This CDR3 comprises 16 residues. CDR3 loop: CASRQNLGTDLYGYTF. In DNA, the CDR3 is TGTGCCAGCAGGCAAAACCTCGGGACAGATCTCTATGGCTACACCTTC.

The rearrangement links TRBV5-6 to TRBJ1-2; D is possibly TRBD1 (5 bases). The CDR3 is made up of 14 amino acids. Germline V gives CDR1 SGHDT, CDR2 YYEEEE. The V and J ends lost 0 bases and 10 bases respectively, with 16 bases between them. CDR3 coding DNA: TGTGCCAGCAGCTTGGGAGACAGCCTGGGCGACTACACCTTC. The encoded protein is CASSLGDSLGDYTF.

This clone was detected only once. The chain combines TRBV4-3 with TRBJ2-7; TRBD2 might be the D (5 bases). Germline assignment: CDR1 LGHNA and CDR2 YSLEER. This CDR3 has 16 amino acids. Deletions cut 0 bases from V and 2 bases from J, with 14 bases between. CDR3 in amino acids: CASSQEGVALTYEQYF. CDR3 coding DNA: TGCGCCAGCAGCCAAGAGGGAGTAGCGTTAACCTACGAGCAGTACTTC.

The chain combines TRBV6-5 with TRBJ1-2; D unclear. From germline, CDR1 is MNHEY and CDR2 SVGAGI. CDR3 length equals 10 residues. V was pared by 8 bases and J by 4 bases, with 5 bases between. This chain's CDR3 is CASLLYGYTF. The CDR3 DNA follows: TGTGCCAGCCTCCTCTATGGCTACACCTTC.